This T cell receptor (beta chain) was documented in a study of cytomegalovirus exposure and HLA in healthy donors. About the research overall: The roughly 110 validation repertoires were reported in a later analysis to have been generated on the same platform as the roughly 700 first-cohort repertoires. Study observations and caveats: Specificity of a few CMV-associated chains for CMV antigens was verified in vitro. The classifier was said to identify cytomegalovirus status with high specificity and sensitivity.

Using immunoSEQ multiplex PCR, the repertoire was profiled, and TCRdb retains in-frame clones only, with some absent. The profile shows approximately 200,000 clones, about 81% of them singletons. The donors were in the roughly 120-subject validation cohort, distinct from the approximately 730-subject first cohort. Germline-derived CDR1 and CDR2 are SQVTM and ANQGSEA. With V trimmed by 6 bases and J by 2 bases, 7 bases remained unmatched. This CDR3 spans 14 amino acids. Regarding this clone: Its specificity is unknown.

The sample comprised PBMCs. This chain connects TRBV29-1 to TRBJ1-2; the match to TRBD1 covers 9 bases. The clonotype originates from a woman aged 25-40 years in good health and CMV-seronegative. CDR3 nucleotides: TGCAGCGTGGTAACAGGGGGCCCGAACTATGGCTACACCTTC. This encodes CSVVTGGPNYGYTF.